The source of this TCR beta chain is a study of T cells after yellow fever vaccination. Overall study findings and caveats: Reappearance after the booster was observed for most primary-vaccination clones (roughly 97% CD4, approximately 90% CD8). Researchers report a weaker secondary response that nonetheless peaked faster, day 5 versus 15.

5'RACE template switching added a universal primer site and UMIs to TCR cDNA. Via MiXCR, TCRdb re-called the 5' RACE reads, giving one row per CDR3 protein. Of hundreds of thousands of distinct CDR3 sequences detected, more than 9% appear once; the ten largest clones hold under 15%. This clonotype appeared a few times. The antigen is unknown. The CDR3 contains 12 residues. V was cut by 5 bases and J by 7 bases, with 9 bases left in between. Germline assignment: CDR1 SGHTA and CDR2 FQGNSA. The sample consisted of PBMCs, taken on the day of the yellow fever booster vaccination. V is TRBV7-2 and J is TRBJ1-5; D gene uncertain. The sequence derives from a man younger than 40 who received the YFV17D yellow fever vaccine. CDR3 sequence reads: CASSRAQQPQHF. Here the CDR3 DNA reads TGTGCCAGCAGCCGGGCCCAGCAGCCCCAGCATTTT.